This entry lists 18 T cell receptor beta chains sequenced from one sample in a study of CD8 T cells in Susac syndrome. Random hexamers were used to reverse transcribe an amount of roughly 0.5 to 1 ug RNA. TCRdb itself ran the immunoSEQ multiplex PCR reads through MiXCR, one entry per CDR3 protein. The data hold just over 150,000 distinct CDR3 sequences, with 95% observed a single time. Sequenced sample: CD8+ T cells from PBMCs. Receptors originate from a human donor with multiple sclerosis.

The CDR3 DNA follows: TGTGCCAGCAGGACAGAGACAACCTACGAGCAGTACGTC. It encodes CASRTETTYEQYV. J is TRBJ2-7 and V is TRBV6-6; the D gene is possibly TRBD1 (5 bases). The CDR3 contains 13 residues. The V and J ends lost 6 bases and 2 bases respectively, with 11 bases between them. Germline CDR1 is MNHNY and CDR2 is SVGAGI (reference sequence).

The chain combines TRBV20-1 with TRBJ2-5, with 7 bases aligning to TRBD1. The germline V gene has CDR1 DFQATT and CDR2 SNEGSKA (reference sequence). Unmatched junction bases numbered 21, after V lost 6 bases and J lost 5 bases. The CDR3 runs 17 residues. For the CDR3, the DNA is TGCAGTGCACTGCCACTAATTACAGGGGAGTCGGGGGAGACCCAGTACTTC. It is translated as CSALPLITGESGETQYF.

The chain couples TRBV5-1 to TRBJ2-7; perhaps TRBD1 as D (6 bases). CDR3 length equals 15 residues. The V gene lost 2 bases and the J gene lost 5 bases, with 17 bases spanning the gap. The V gene's germline CDR1 is SGHRS and CDR2 YFSETQ. CDR3 nucleotides: TGCGCCAGCAGCTTAACAGGGTATCTCATGGACGAGCAGTACTTC. Its translation: CASSLTGYLMDEQYF.

Turning to this clonotype: Mismatch with germline at one junction end may stem from a read error. The rearrangement links TRBV5-4 to TRBJ1-1; the match to TRBD1 covers 12 bases. Germline CDR1 SGHNT, CDR2 YYREEE (reference sequence). There are 16 residues in the CDR3. CDR3 loop: CASRLGQGALYTEAFF. In DNA, the CDR3 is TGTGCCAGCAGATTGGGACAGGGGGCTTTGTACACTGAAGCTTTCTTT. Supplemented by reference TRBV5-4 and TRBJ1-1, the full variable domain reads ETGVTQSPTHLIKTRGQQVTLRCSSQSGHNTVSWYQQALGQGPQFIFQYYREEENGRGNFPPRFSGLQFPNYSSELNVNALELDDSALYLCASRLGQGALYTEAFFGQGTRLTVV.

The chain links TRBV6-1 to TRBJ1-2; D is possibly TRBD1 (5 bases). With 6 bases removed from V and 0 bases from J, the gap between germline ends came to 11 bases. This CDR3 contains 14 residues. Germline CDR1 and CDR2: MNHNS and SASEGT. The CDR3 DNA is TGTGCCAGCAGCGAGGACACCCCTAACTATGGCTACACCTTC. Translating it yields CASSEDTPNYGYTF.

The J gene is TRBJ2-1, the V gene TRBV25-1; the match to TRBD2 covers 13 bases. With 4 bases clipped from V and 12 bases from J, the junction kept 3 bases outside the gene matches. This CDR3 region has 13 residues. Germline V gene lookup returns CDR1 MGHDK and CDR2 SYGVNS. In DNA form, the CDR3 reads TGTGCCAGCAGTGCGGGACTAGCGGGGTGGCAGTTCTTC. Encoded protein: CASSAGLAGWQFF.

V gene TRBV27 combines with J gene TRBJ2-1; D is undetermined. This CDR3 is built from 13 residues. CDR1 and CDR2 (germline): MNHEY, SMNVEV (reference sequence). V shed 5 bases and J shed 3 bases, with 8 bases lying between them. This chain's CDR3 is CASSLTDYNEQFF. As DNA, the CDR3 is TGTGCCAGCAGTCTAACCGACTACAATGAGCAGTTCTTC.

The rearrangement joins TRBV4-1 to TRBJ1-1; D perhaps matches TRBD1 (5 bases). The germline gives CDR1 MGHRA, CDR2 YSYEKL. V shed 0 bases and J shed 3 bases, with 14 bases lying between them. The CDR3 totals 16 residues. CDR3 amino acids: CASSQDGQGRDTEAFF. CDR3 coding DNA: TGCGCCAGCAGCCAAGATGGGCAGGGTCGGGACACTGAAGCTTTCTTT.

V is TRBV30 and J is TRBJ2-2, with D hard to call. Trimming took 5 bases from V and 0 from J, leaving 7 bases between them. The CDR3 is 13 residues long. Germline V lookup: CDR1 GTSNPN, CDR2 SVGIG (reference sequence). The DNA of the CDR3 is TGTGCCTGGGAGCTCGCGAACACCGGGGAGCTGTTTTTT. Its protein is CAWELANTGELFF.

CDR3 sequence: CASSWGGPDNEQFF. CDR3 coding DNA: TGTGCCAGCAGTTGGGGGGGGCCAGACAATGAGCAGTTCTTC. The chain joins TRBV6-6 to TRBJ2-1, with TRBD2 as a possible D gene (7 bases). This CDR3 has 14 amino acids. V was pared by 4 bases and J by 5 bases, with 12 bases between. Germline CDR1 MNHNY, CDR2 SVGAGI (reference sequence).

This clonotype was recorded once. The chain joins TRBV18 to TRBJ2-3; TRBD2 aligns across 7 bases. Germline V gene sequence: CDR1 KGHSH, CDR2 LQKENI. V was clipped by 3 bases and J by 4 bases; unmatched bases: 1. CDR3 length: 13 amino acids. Here the CDR3 reads CASSPGLPDTQYF. The CDR3 coding sequence is TGTGCCAGCTCACCGGGACTACCAGATACGCAGTATTTT.

The chain employs TRBV20-1 and TRBJ1-4; D ambiguous. Germline V CDR1 and CDR2: DFQATT, SNEGSKA (reference sequence). Trimming shortened V by 0 bases and J by 16 bases, and 12 bases separated the two germline ends. The CDR3 totals 11 residues. CDR3 DNA: TGCAGTGCTAGAGATCGAGGTATGCCGTTTTTT. Encoded protein: CSARDRGMPFF.

The chain employs TRBV20-1 and TRBJ2-1, with 8 bases lining up with TRBD1. V shed 1 base, J shed 6 bases, and the junction held 5 bases outside the gene matches. CDR1 is DFQATT, CDR2 SNEGSKA, per germline (reference sequence). The CDR3 length is 14 residues. CDR3 protein: CSARAADRANEQFF. The CDR3 DNA reads as TGCAGTGCTAGAGCGGCGGACAGGGCCAATGAGCAGTTCTTC.

The rearrangement joins TRBV29-1 to TRBJ1-2; 8 bases line up with TRBD1. Germline lookup yields CDR1 SQVTM and CDR2 ANQGSEA. The CDR3 runs 12 residues. With 4 bases clipped from V and 6 bases from J, the junction kept 4 bases outside the gene matches. This CDR3 is CSVADRADGYTF. The CDR3 nucleotides are TGCAGCGTTGCGGACAGGGCGGATGGCTACACCTTC. Drawing the rest from reference TRBV29-1 and TRBJ1-2, the complete variable domain is SAVISQKPSRDICQRGTSLTIQCQVDSQVTMMFWYRQQPGQSLTLIATANQGSEATYESGFVIDKFPISRPNLTFSTLTVSNMSPEDSSIYLCSVADRADGYTFGSGTRLTVV.

This chain connects TRBV7-9 to TRBJ1-1, with D uncertain. The CDR3 runs 12 residues. Trimming took off 7 bases at V and 6 bases at J, with 12 bases between the two ends. Germline V lookup: CDR1 SEHNR, CDR2 FQNEAQ (reference sequence). The CDR3 sequence: CASTMEVPEAFF. CDR3 DNA: TGTGCCAGCACCATGGAGGTCCCTGAAGCTTTCTTT.

The chain recombines TRBV7-9 with TRBJ2-1, with TRBD1 matching 11 bases. The V gene's germline CDR1 is SEHNR and CDR2 FQNEAQ (reference sequence). Trimming took 5 bases from V and 3 from J; bases not matched to a gene: 3. This CDR3 is built from 15 residues. The CDR3 here is CASSQGTGGYNEQFF. The CDR3 DNA follows: TGTGCCAGCAGCCAAGGGACAGGGGGCTACAATGAGCAGTTCTTC.

V is TRBV5-4 and J is TRBJ2-1; D unclear. The V end lost 4 bases, the J end lost 8 bases, and 13 bases lay between the germline ends. In germline, CDR1 is SGHNT, CDR2 YYREEE (reference sequence). The CDR3 loop spans 13 amino acids. The CDR3 is CASSVGLMDEQFF. In DNA, the CDR3 is TGTGCCAGCAGCGTGGGTCTCATGGATGAGCAGTTCTTC.

The rearrangement links TRBV19 to TRBJ2-7; 7 bases line up with TRBD1. The CDR3 covers 14 residues. Germline V CDR1 and CDR2: LNHDA, SQIVND (reference sequence). The junction had 10 bases not matched to a gene; V was cut back by 8 bases and J by 3 bases. CDR3 in amino acids: CASSPRDRFYEQYF. The CDR3 DNA reads as TGTGCCAGTTCGCCCCGGGACAGATTCTACGAGCAGTACTTC. The whole variable domain, remainder taken from reference TRBV19 and TRBJ2-7, is DGGITQSPKYLFRKEGQNVTLSCEQNLNHDAMYWYRQDPGQGLRLIYYSQIVNDFQKGDIAEGYSVSREKKESFPLTVTSAQKNPTAFYLCASSPRDRFYEQYFGPGTRLTVT.